The rows below give T cell receptor beta chains drawn from one sample of a study of cytomegalovirus exposure and HLA in healthy donors. Libraries were prepared by immunoSEQ multiplex PCR; TCRdb keeps only in-frame clonotypes and omits some of them. The data show under 200,000 clones, approximately 78% seen once. The sequencing sample was made of PBMCs. These receptors all come from a girl aged 2 to 9 in good health and CMV-seropositive. Both conserved end residues are part of each CDR3. The order of the fields is CDR3 length, clone size, D gene, V gene, J gene, CDR3 DNA, CDR3 protein. A D gene is named only where the DNA matches it firmly. Clone size, where shown, is once, few, many, or a class for clones that have expanded.

15,once,-,TRBV4-2,TRBJ2-5,TGTGCCAGCAGCCAAGACGGACAGTACCAAGAGACCCAGTACTTC,CASSQDGQYQETQYF
14,-,-,TRBV4-1,TRBJ2-6,TGCGCCAGCCACGGGGGGCGTGGGGCCAACGTCCTGACTTTC,CASHGGRGANVLTF
13,-,-,TRBV19,TRBJ1-2,TGTGCCAGTAGTATGACAGGAACTTATGGCTACACCTTC,CASSMTGTYGYTF
15,-,TRBD2,TRBV9,TRBJ2-5,TGTGCCAGCAGCGTTTTAGCGGGAGGGGGGGAGACCCAGTACTTC,CASSVLAGGGETQYF
13,once,-,TRBV19,TRBJ2-5,TGTGCCAGTAGTATCCCTAACGGAGAGACCCAGTACTTC,CASSIPNGETQYF
15,-,-,TRBV7-8,TRBJ1-4,TGTGCCAGCAGCTTAGCCGGGGGGGCGTATGAAAAACTGTTTTTT,CASSLAGGAYEKLFF
15,-,-,TRBV28,TRBJ2-3,TGTGCCAGCAGTTTTAACGGAGTCCCGGCGGATACGCAGTATTTT,CASSFNGVPADTQYF
15,-,-,TRBV28,TRBJ1-3,TGTGCCAGCAGTTCCTCGGACAGCTCTGGAAACACCATATATTTT,CASSSSDSSGNTIYF
15,-,-,TRBV11-2,TRBJ1-3,TGTGCCAGCAGCTTGGGCGGGAGCTCTGGAAACACCATATATTTT,CASSLGGSSGNTIYF
15,-,-,TRBV9,TRBJ2-3,TGTGCCAGCAGCGTCTCGGGACTTAGCACAGATACGCAGTATTTT,CASSVSGLSTDTQYF
14,-,-,TRBV6-1,TRBJ2-4,TGTGCCAGCAGCGGGTATCAAACCAAAAACATTCAGTACTTC,CASSGYQTKNIQYF
15,-,-,TRBV9,TRBJ2-5,TGTGCCAGCAGCGTAGTGTCAGGGTCGGGAGAGACCCAGTACTTC,CASSVVSGSGETQYF
15,few,-,TRBV5-4,TRBJ1-1,TGTGCCAGCAGCTTGTACCGGTCCATGAACACTGAAGCTTTCTTT,CASSLYRSMNTEAFF
18,-,-,TRBV7-9,TRBJ2-1,TGTGCCAGCAGCTTAGGGAATCTGGGGCAAAGCTCCTACAATGAGCAGTTCTTC,CASSLGNLGQSSYNEQFF
13,few,-,TRBV11-2,TRBJ2-7,TGTGCCAGCAGCTATGGGGGGAAACACGAGCAGTACTTC,CASSYGGKHEQYF
15,-,TRBD1,TRBV4-1,TRBJ2-1,TGCGCCAGCAGCCAAGGGAGGACAGGTAACAATGAGCAGTTCTTC,CASSQGRTGNNEQFF
14,-,TRBD1,TRBV29-1,TRBJ2-1,TGCAGCGTAGTACCGGGACAGGGCAACAATGAGCAGTTCTTC,CSVVPGQGNNEQFF
14,-,-,TRBV2,TRBJ1-2,TGTGCCAGCGAGGAGGATGGCAGGTACTATGGCTACACCTTC,CASEEDGRYYGYTF
17,-,TRBD2,TRBV4-1,TRBJ2-3,TGCGCCAGCAGCCTTCGGGGGACTAGCGGGGCCACAGATACGCAGTATTTT,CASSLRGTSGATDTQYF
13,-,TRBD1,TRBV15,TRBJ2-5,TGTGCCACCAGCAGGGACAGGGCCAAGACCCAGTACTTC,CATSRDRAKTQYF
14,-,TRBD1,TRBV29-1,TRBJ2-7,TGCAGCGTCCGGGACAGGGGGATCTCCTACGAGCAGTACTTC,CSVRDRGISYEQYF
15,-,-,TRBV5-1,TRBJ1-1,TGCGCCAGCAGCTCAACGAAAGGGGTGGGGACTGAAGCTTTCTTT,CASSSTKGVGTEAFF
15,-,TRBD1,TRBV2,TRBJ1-2,TGTGCCAGCAGTGGGGGACAGCAACTTCGCTATGGCTACACCTTC,CASSGGQQLRYGYTF
15,-,-,TRBV7-9,TRBJ2-3,TGTGCCAGCAGCCCCCCGGAGGGGCACACAGATACGCAGTATTTT,CASSPPEGHTDTQYF
15,-,TRBD1,TRBV5-3,TRBJ2-7,TGTGCCAGAAGCCTCCCCGACAGGGGCGCCTACGAGCAGTACTTC,CARSLPDRGAYEQYF
16,-,TRBD1,TRBV9,TRBJ1-4,TGTGCCAGCAGCGTAGCTCCACAGGGGGCGGGCGAAAAACTGTTTTTT,CASSVAPQGAGEKLFF
15,-,-,TRBV5-6,TRBJ2-5,TGTGCCAGCAGCTTGGGGATAGTGGCGGAAGAGACCCAGTACTTC,CASSLGIVAEETQYF
15,-,-,TRBV2,TRBJ2-2,TGTGCCAGCAAGGGAGGGACAGGCCGGACCGGGGAGCTGTTTTTT,CASKGGTGRTGELFF
14,-,TRBD1,TRBV5-1,TRBJ2-5,TGCGCCAGCAGCCGGGACAGGGGGCAAGAGACCCAGTACTTC,CASSRDRGQETQYF
14,-,TRBD1,TRBV7-7,TRBJ2-5,TGTGCTAGCAGCTCCGGGACAGGGGGAGAGACCCAGTACTTC,CASSSGTGGETQYF
13,-,TRBD1,TRBV29-1,TRBJ2-7,TGCAGCGTTGGGACAGGCCAGAGCTACGAGCAGTACTTC,CSVGTGQSYEQYF
14,once,-,TRBV30,TRBJ1-2,TGTGCCTGGAGTAGACAGGATCCCACCTATGGCTACACCTTC,CAWSRQDPTYGYTF